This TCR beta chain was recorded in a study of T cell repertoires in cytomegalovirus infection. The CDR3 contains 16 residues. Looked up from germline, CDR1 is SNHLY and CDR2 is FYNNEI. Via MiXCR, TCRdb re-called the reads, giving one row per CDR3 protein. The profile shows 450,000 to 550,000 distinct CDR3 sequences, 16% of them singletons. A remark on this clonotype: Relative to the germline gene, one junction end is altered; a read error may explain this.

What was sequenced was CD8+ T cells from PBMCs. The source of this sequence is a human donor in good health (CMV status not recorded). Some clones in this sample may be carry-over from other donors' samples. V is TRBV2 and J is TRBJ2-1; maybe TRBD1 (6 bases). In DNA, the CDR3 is TGTGCCAGCATCCAATCGAGGACAGCCTCCTACAATGAGCAGTTATTC. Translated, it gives CASIQSRTASYNEQLF.